This TCR beta chain originates from a study of molecular identifiers for immune sequencing clone quantification. A single record per CDR3 protein comes from TCRdb applying MiXCR to the PCR reads. This table holds approximately 500,000 distinct CDR3 sequences, approximately 25% found once. This CDR3 contains 16 residues. V trimming: 1 base; J trimming: 7 bases; junction bases outside the gene matches: 9. Germline V gives CDR1 SQVTM, CDR2 ANQGSEA. This clonotype was recorded at least ten times. Sorting defined naive CD8 T cells as CD8+CD4-CCR7+CD45RA+. This receptor was identified in a human donor in good health. Some libraries in this study had Jurkat cell RNA spiked in. The chain employs TRBV29-1 and TRBJ2-3; 12 nucleotides align to TRBD2. Specimen: naive CD8+ T cells from blood, with Jurkat cell RNA spiked in. The subset: FACS-sorted CD8+CD4-CCR7+CD45RA+ naive T cells. For the CDR3, the DNA is TGCAGCGTTGAAGTGGCTAGCGGGGGGGCGGGATATACGCAGTATTTT. Its translation: CSVEVASGGAGYTQYF.